This record looks at one T cell receptor beta chain sequence and its context. Its antigen is unknown. Germline-derived CDR1 and CDR2 are SGDLS and YYNGEE. V was clipped by 6 bases and J by 1 base, with 6 bases between them. The length of the CDR3 is 12 residues. The sample originates from a study of cytomegalovirus exposure and HLA in healthy donors. General study results and limits: TCR beta chains numbering 164 were designated cytomegalovirus-associated. Highly shared variants forming one cluster were likely a sequencing artifact.

In the PCR, 60 Vbeta and 13 Jbeta primers were used. Per the study methods: Among the unique TCR beta chains that a later analysis counted, about 84 million in all, approximately 12 million were shared. Sequencing used immunoSEQ multiplex PCR; TCRdb keeps in-frame clones, though not all of them. Clone size and V and J calls were adopted from that table, with D and trimming inferred from the DNA. The sample lists 99,000 or so clones; around 75% were seen once. Sequencing was done on a sample of PBMCs. This chain connects TRBV9 to TRBJ2-3; D call uncertain. This sequence was found in a man aged 30-40 years in good health and CMV-seronegative. CDR3 sequence reads: CASNRGTDTQYF. CDR3 nucleotides: TGTGCCAGCAATCGGGGCACAGATACGCAGTATTTT.